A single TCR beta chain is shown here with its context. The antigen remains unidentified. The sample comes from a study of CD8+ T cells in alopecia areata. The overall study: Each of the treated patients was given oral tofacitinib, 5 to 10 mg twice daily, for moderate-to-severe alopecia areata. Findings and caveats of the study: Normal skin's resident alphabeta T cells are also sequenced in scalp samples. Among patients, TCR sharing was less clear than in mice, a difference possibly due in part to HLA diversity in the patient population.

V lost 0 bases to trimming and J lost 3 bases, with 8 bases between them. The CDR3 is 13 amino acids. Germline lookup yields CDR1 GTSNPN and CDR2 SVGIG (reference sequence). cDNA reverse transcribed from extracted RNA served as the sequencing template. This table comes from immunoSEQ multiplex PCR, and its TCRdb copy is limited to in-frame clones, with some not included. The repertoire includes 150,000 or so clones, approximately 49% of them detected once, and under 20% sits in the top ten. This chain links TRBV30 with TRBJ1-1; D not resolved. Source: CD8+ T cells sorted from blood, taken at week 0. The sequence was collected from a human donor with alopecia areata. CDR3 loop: CAWSVQTDTEAFF. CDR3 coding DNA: TGTGCCTGGAGTGTACAGACTGACACTGAAGCTTTCTTT.